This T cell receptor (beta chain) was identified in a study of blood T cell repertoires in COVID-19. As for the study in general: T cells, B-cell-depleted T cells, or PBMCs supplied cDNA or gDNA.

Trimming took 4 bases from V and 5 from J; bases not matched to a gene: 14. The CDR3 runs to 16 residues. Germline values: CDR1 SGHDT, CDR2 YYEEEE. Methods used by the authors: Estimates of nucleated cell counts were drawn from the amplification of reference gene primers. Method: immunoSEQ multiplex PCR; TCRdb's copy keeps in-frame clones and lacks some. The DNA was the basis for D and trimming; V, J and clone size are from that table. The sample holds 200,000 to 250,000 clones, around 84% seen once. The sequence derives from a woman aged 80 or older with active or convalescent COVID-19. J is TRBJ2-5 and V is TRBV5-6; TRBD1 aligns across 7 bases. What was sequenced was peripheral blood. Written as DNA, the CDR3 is TGTGCCAGCAGCGCTGCTGGACAGGCGCCAAGGGAGACCCAGTACTTC. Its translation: CASSAAGQAPRETQYF.